The clone carrying this T cell receptor (beta chain) was counted between two and nine times. These data are taken from a study of cytomegalovirus exposure and HLA in healthy donors. Study information: Ancestry clustering placed around four fifths of approximately 370 genotyped donors in the Caucasian-associated cluster.

V lost 3 bases and J lost 2, with 28 bases in between. CDR3 length: 20 residues. The germline V gene encodes CDR1 LGHNA and CDR2 YNFKEQ. Primers: 60 Vbeta forward and 13 Jbeta reverse. The assay was immunoSEQ multiplex PCR, and TCRdb's table has in-frame clones only and misses some. The repertoire has fewer than 150,000 clones, over 70% of them found once; the top ten carry over 2.5%. Specimen: PBMCs. The chain employs TRBV4-2 and TRBJ2-5; D possibly corresponds to TRBD1 (6 bases). This TCR was sampled from a male donor in good health and CMV-seronegative. This chain's CDR3 is CASSQRQGVPRIGGQETQYF. DNA for the CDR3: TGTGCCAGCAGCCAGCGCCAAGGGGTTCCGCGGATAGGGGGACAAGAGACCCAGTACTTC.